The sequence of this TCR beta chain was determined in a study of control samples from healthy donors and cancer patients. The V gene lost 2 bases and the J gene lost 4 bases, with 6 bases spanning the gap. The germline CDR1 and CDR2 sequences are GTSNPN and SVGIG (reference sequence). This CDR3 has 13 residues. Only in-frame clones appear in the TCRdb table, and some are missing; sequencing was by immunoSEQ multiplex PCR. This sample has around 97,000 clones, with roughly 90% found just once. The source of this sequence is a man aged 55 to 70 with lung cancer. The sample consisted of PBMCs. V usage is TRBV30 and J usage is TRBJ1-6, with D uncertain. The CDR3 region is CAWSRDYNSPLHF. CDR3 coding DNA: TGTGCCTGGAGTCGGGATTATAATTCACCCCTCCACTTT.